The clone carrying this TCR beta chain has more than one count but fewer than ten. TCRdb keeps only in-frame clones here, not all; method: immunoSEQ multiplex PCR. The table includes 300,000 to 350,000 clones, around 88% detected once. This CDR3 spans 12 amino acids. The V and J ends lost 6 bases and 0 bases respectively, with 5 bases between them. Patients at the Seattle site were enrolled during active infection and followed longitudinally. This sample was taken from a study of blood T cell repertoires in COVID-19. Looking at the study overall: Material from acute and convalescent COVID-19 was sourced from the United States, Italy and Spain.

The clonotype was recovered from a woman aged 30 to 39 with COVID-19, enrolled during active disease. The gene calls are TRBV12-3 or TRBV12-4 and TRBJ1-2, with D uncertain. The sequenced material came from peripheral blood. The CDR3 DNA reads TGTGCCAGCAGCCAAACTAACTATGGCTACACCTTC. Its protein is CASSQTNYGYTF.